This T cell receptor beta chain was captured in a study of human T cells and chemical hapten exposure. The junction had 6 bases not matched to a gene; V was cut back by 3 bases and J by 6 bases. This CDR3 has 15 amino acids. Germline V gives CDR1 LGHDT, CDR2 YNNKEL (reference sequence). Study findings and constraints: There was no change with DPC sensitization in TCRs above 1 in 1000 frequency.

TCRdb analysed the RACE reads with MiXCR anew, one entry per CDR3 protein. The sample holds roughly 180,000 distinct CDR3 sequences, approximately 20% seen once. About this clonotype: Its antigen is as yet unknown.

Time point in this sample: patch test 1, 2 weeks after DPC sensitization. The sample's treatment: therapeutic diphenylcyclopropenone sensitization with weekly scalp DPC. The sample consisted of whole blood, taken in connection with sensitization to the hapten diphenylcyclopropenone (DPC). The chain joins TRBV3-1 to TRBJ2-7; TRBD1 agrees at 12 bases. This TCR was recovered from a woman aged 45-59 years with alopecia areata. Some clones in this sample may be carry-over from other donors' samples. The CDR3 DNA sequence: TGTGCCAGCAGCCATCCCGGGACAGGGGGCTTCGAGCAGTACTTC. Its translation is CASSHPGTGGFEQYF.